The sequence of this T cell receptor beta chain was determined in a study of blood T cell repertoires in COVID-19. CDR1 is LNHDA, CDR2 SQIVND, per germline (reference sequence). This CDR3 is built from 16 residues. The V gene end was trimmed by 5 bases and the J gene end by 6 bases; junction bases not matched to a gene: 10. Original processing methods: Reference gene primer amplification gave estimated nucleated cell counts. Profiling relied on immunoSEQ multiplex PCR, and the TCRdb table lists in-frame clones only, not all of them. V and J calls and clone size are as listed in that table; D and trimming were resolved from the DNA. The data hold 300,000 to 350,000 clones, with approximately 89% observed a single time.

The chain links TRBV19 to TRBJ2-1, with 10 bases lining up with TRBD2. The TCR originated in an older woman with COVID-19, enrolled during active disease. The sample was peripheral blood. The chain's CDR3 is CASSSRGAGGPNEQFF. The CDR3 region has the DNA TGTGCCAGTAGTTCTCGAGGAGCGGGGGGGCCCAATGAGCAGTTCTTC.